A selection of T cell receptor beta chains follows, all from one sample in a study of shared clonotypes between healthy human individuals. Clones were read by immunoSEQ multiplex PCR, and TCRdb kept only the in-frame ones, dropping some. The sample consists of roughly 570,000 clones, 95% to 98% of them appearing once. The specimen sequenced was naive CD8+ T cells sorted from blood. The receptors shown here come from a man aged 25-45 years in good health. CDR3s leave out the opening cysteine and the closing phenylalanine or tryptophan.

j_call v_call cdr3_aa
TRBJ2-7 TRBV4-1 ASSQGPSYEQY
TRBJ2-7 TRBV19 ASSILSQGSHEQY
TRBJ2-5 TRBV5-1 ASSSGRTSRETQY
TRBJ1-1 TRBV5-4 ASSLWSSGEAF
TRBJ2-3 TRBV27 ASSLSGLASTDTQY
TRBJ2-7 TRBV5-4 ASSYRGSSYEQY
TRBJ2-7 TRBV6-5 ASSYSGGGYEQY
TRBJ2-5 TRBV9 ASSRGKTQY
TRBJ2-3 TRBV25-1 ARTRNYTQY
TRBJ2-2 TRBV30 AWSNTGELF
TRBJ1-5 TRBV5-5 ASSLHTGINQPQH
TRBJ2-7 TRBV7-9 ASSPGASYEQY
TRBJ2-1 TRBV27 ASSLTAGDVYNEQF
TRBJ1-2 TRBV2 ASSVQSGGQGYGYT
TRBJ2-7 TRBV4-1 ASSQDINIWSYEQY
TRBJ2-7 TRBV11-2 ASSQPYEQY
TRBJ2-7 TRBV7-2 ASSFDGSSYEQY
TRBJ2-5 TRBV11-1 ASSLTSGPQETQY
TRBJ2-7 TRBV7-3 ASRSYEQY
TRBJ2-5 TRBV29-1 SVRQETQY
TRBJ1-1 TRBV9 ASSSRDRVENEAF
TRBJ2-1 TRBV11-3 ASSSSSQTYNEQF
TRBJ2-1 TRBV6-5 ATLTIQATYNEQF
TRBJ2-7 TRBV4-3 ASSQLPGQIEYEQY
TRBJ1-5 TRBV28 ASNSKNRDTNGPQH
TRBJ1-1 TRBV9 ASSSRGEAF
TRBJ2-2 TRBV7-3 ASSLTEWGQGVGELF
TRBJ1-1 TRBV5-8 ASSLFLAEPAEAF
TRBJ2-1 TRBV10-2 ASSGAGGDSSYNEQF
TRBJ2-3 TRBV18 ASSPPQNFRTDTQY
TRBJ2-7 TRBV28 ASTGGYEQY
TRBJ2-7 TRBV30 AWSVFGVYEQY
TRBJ2-7 TRBV25-1 ASSESAGAEQY
TRBJ2-1 TRBV11-2 ASSLGPRDYNEQF
TRBJ2-1 TRBV7-8 ASSTYGTSGTYNEQF
TRBJ2-1 TRBV10-2 ASSEVTSGRYNEQF
TRBJ1-4 TRBV5-4 ASTHLPGQEKLF
TRBJ1-1 TRBV5-4 ASSPRGTEAF
TRBJ2-1 TRBV11-2 ASSPRGSSIEF
TRBJ1-1 TRBV6-5 ASSYDNRATEAF
TRBJ2-1 TRBV28 ASSPLDITSASYNEQF